This T cell receptor beta chain was sequenced for a study of cytomegalovirus exposure and HLA in healthy donors (dated by TCRdb to the late 2010s). General notes on the study: According to a later analysis, the roughly 120 validation repertoires were produced on the same platform as the roughly 600 repertoires of the first cohort. The study aimed to test whether cataloging public T cell receptors could reveal signatures of past pathogen exposure. Besides the first cohort of 666 subjects, a separate validation cohort made up of 120 different subjects was used. To predict cytomegalovirus infection status, the study brought together high-throughput TCR immunosequencing, statistical association of individual TCRs with disease status, and machine learning.

The study at large found these results: It was suggested by the authors that the approach could potentially be generalized to other disease states and immunological phenotypes. The validation cohort had no HLA typing available for a later analysis, so co-occurrence within that cohort was assessed over all 110 or so repertoires. Of the cluster scores, approximately 94% were above 0 in a later analysis, which found that TCRs clustered in the first cohort also tended to co-occur in the 95 to 150 validation repertoires. Most TCR sequences were seen in very few donors, while some public TCRs were found in many individuals. In vitro tests confirmed that a few of the cytomegalovirus-associated TCR beta chains recognize cytomegalovirus antigens. In the study, approximately 150 TCR beta chains were listed as associated with cytomegalovirus. In both the original and validation cohorts, the classifier was reported to diagnose cytomegalovirus status with high specificity and sensitivity.

Libraries came from the immunoSEQ multiplex PCR assay. The source study handled its data this way. A statistical classification framework was developed to diagnose cytomegalovirus status using the catalog of TCR beta chain sequences. TCRdb retrieved this table from immuneACCESS and kept in-frame rearrangements only. Not all clones are present; in checked studies, unresolved V genes account for under half, and no reason is known for the remainder. For V, J and clone size, that table is used; D and trimming come from the DNA. The sample table records around 150,000 clones; around four fifths of these occur just once. The ten largest clones take up 25% to 30% of the sample. This clone has only a few counts. Its antigen is currently not known. Per-base qualities were not stored, and no clone one base away is much larger. Other DNA sequences in this specimen translate into the identical CDR3. Donors formed part of the validation cohort, which comprised over a hundred subjects and was distinct from the first cohort of under 850 subjects.

Sequenced sample: PBMCs. This receptor was identified in a man younger than 40 in good health and CMV-seropositive.

The DNA reads as follows: TGTGCCAGCAGAAGGGGAACTGAAGCTTTCTTT. The encoded protein is CASRRGTEAFF. The chain joins TRBV6-5 to TRBJ1-1, and TRBD1 may be the D gene, going by 5 matching bases. CDR1 and CDR2 were assigned from the germline V gene as MNHEY and SVGAGI. Relative to germline, V is 6 bases shorter and J is 5 bases shorter, with 7 bases between their ends. The CDR3 numbers 11 residues from cysteine through phenylalanine. Only the CDR3 region is kept as DNA, spanning 33 bases read in frame from base 1.